This paragraph covers one T cell receptor beta chain sequence. What it binds is unknown. Produced via immunoSEQ multiplex PCR; TCRdb's table is partial and in-frame only. Seen here are about 180,000 clones, approximately 86% observed once, and the top ten hold 9.5% to 13%. The record originates from a study of T cell responses to AZD1222 COVID-19 vaccine. Findings of the study overall: Close to half of all spike-specific TCRs reportedly target regions of the variants that are unmutated. Spike-wide vaccine-associated CD4 TCRs dominated at 160-218 and 743-854. The donor cohort was predominantly white British with a female majority, and clonal diversity may have been underestimated.

Whether given at about 4 or about 12 weeks, second doses were pooled. This CDR3 has 16 residues. V lost 3 bases, J lost 3 bases, and 18 bases lay in between. Germline V gene sequence: CDR1 SGDLS, CDR2 YYNGEE. This receptor was obtained from an adult who received the AZD1222 COVID-19 vaccine. The chain employs TRBV9 and TRBJ1-2; D uncertain. The source was peripheral blood, collected 28 days after the second AZD1222 dose. DNA of the CDR3: TGTGCCAGCAGCGGGAAGAGGAAGGGCGGATACTATGGCTACACCTTC. Its protein product is CASSGKRKGGYYGYTF.